This TCR beta chain was identified during a study of shared clonotypes between healthy human individuals. Notes on this clone: The junction departs from the called germline gene at one end, perhaps through a read error. This sample includes further DNA sequences coding for the same CDR3.

The protocol was immunoSEQ multiplex PCR, while the TCRdb copy is restricted to in-frame clones and leaves out a portion. The profile shows about 360,000 clones, about 73% of them singletons. CDR1 is SQVTM, CDR2 ANQGSEA, per germline. The length of the CDR3 is 13 residues. Sequencing input: memory CD4+ T cells sorted from blood. Subset given: CD45RA-negative fraction. This TCR came from a man aged 25-45 years in good health. This rearrangement joins TRBV29-1 to TRBJ1-5; D gene uncertain. In DNA, the CDR3 is TGCAGCGTTAGGGTTGATAGCAATCAGCCCCAACATTTT. The encoded protein is CSVRVDSNQPQHF.